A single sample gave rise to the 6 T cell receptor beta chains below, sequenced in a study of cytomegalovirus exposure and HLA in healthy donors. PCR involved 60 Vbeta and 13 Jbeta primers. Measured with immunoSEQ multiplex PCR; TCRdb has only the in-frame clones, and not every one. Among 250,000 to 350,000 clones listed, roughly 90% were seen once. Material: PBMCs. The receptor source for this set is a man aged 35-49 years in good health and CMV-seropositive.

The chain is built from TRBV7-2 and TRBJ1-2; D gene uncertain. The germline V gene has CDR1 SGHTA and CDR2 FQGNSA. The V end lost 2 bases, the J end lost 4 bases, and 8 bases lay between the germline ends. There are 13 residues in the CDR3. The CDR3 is CASSLKVSYGYTF. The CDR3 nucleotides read TGTGCCAGCAGCTTAAAAGTCAGCTATGGCTACACCTTC.

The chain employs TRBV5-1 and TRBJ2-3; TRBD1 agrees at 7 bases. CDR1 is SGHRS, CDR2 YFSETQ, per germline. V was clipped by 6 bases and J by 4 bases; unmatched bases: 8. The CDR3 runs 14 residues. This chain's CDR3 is CASKDRTEADTQYF. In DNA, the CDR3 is TGCGCCAGCAAGGACAGGACCGAGGCAGATACGCAGTATTTT.

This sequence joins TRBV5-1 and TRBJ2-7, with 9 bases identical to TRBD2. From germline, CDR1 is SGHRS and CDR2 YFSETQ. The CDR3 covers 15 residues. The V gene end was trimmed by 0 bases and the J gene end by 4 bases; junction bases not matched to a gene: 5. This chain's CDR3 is CASSLVYSGSYEQYF. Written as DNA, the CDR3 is TGCGCCAGCAGCTTGGTTTATAGCGGGAGTTACGAGCAGTACTTC.

The CDR3 coding sequence is TGCAGCGGATACAGGCTGAACACTGAAGCTTTCTTT. This sequence encodes CSGYRLNTEAFF. This chain joins TRBV29-1 and TRBJ1-1; tentative D call: TRBD1 (5 bases). Per germline, CDR1 SQVTM and CDR2 ANQGSEA. Trimming took off 7 bases at V and 0 bases at J, with 9 bases between the two ends. This CDR3 region has 12 residues.

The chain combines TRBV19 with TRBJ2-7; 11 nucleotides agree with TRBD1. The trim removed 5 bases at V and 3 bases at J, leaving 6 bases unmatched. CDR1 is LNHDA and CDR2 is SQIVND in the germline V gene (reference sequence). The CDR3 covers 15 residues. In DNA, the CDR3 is TGTGCCAGTAGTGCATCCGGGACAGGGGGCTACGAGCAGTACTTC. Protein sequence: CASSASGTGGYEQYF.

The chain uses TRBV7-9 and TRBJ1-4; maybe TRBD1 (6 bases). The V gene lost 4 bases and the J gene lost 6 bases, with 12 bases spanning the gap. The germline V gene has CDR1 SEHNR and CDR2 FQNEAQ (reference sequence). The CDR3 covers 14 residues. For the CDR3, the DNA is TGTGCCAGCAGCTCGGACAGAGAATATGAAAAACTGTTTTTT. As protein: CASSSDREYEKLFF.